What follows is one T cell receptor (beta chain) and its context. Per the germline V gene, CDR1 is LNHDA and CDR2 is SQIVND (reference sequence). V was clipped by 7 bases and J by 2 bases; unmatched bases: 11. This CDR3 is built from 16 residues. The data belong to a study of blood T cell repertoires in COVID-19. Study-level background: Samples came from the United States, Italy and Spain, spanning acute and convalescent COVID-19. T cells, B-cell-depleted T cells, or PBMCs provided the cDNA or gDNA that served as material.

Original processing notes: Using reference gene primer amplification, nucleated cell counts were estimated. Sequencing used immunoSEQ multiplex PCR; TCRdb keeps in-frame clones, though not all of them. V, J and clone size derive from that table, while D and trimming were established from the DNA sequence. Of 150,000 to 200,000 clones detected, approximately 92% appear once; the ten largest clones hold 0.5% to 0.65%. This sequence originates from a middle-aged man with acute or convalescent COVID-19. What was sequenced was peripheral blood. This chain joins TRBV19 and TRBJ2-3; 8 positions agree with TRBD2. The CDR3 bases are TGTGCCAGTATGGGTAGGAGCGGGGGATCCACAGATACGCAGTATTTT. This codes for CASMGRSGGSTDTQYF.